One and the same sample provided the 32 T cell receptor beta chains below, sequenced in a study of blood T cells in healthy people across ages. Primers used in a second PCR of roughly 6 to 11 cycles were a sample-barcoded 5' primer and a J-beta primer mix. TCRdb independently ran MiXCR on the 5' RACE reads; one entry per CDR3 protein. The data contain about a million distinct CDR3 sequences, under 40% of them singletons. The sample taken for sequencing was blood. Every receptor here comes from a man between 18 and 29 years old in good health.

This sequence joins TRBV7-2 and TRBJ2-1; D might be TRBD2 (5 bases). Germline CDR1 is SGHTA and CDR2 is FQGNSA. This CDR3 has 14 residues. Trimming pared 4 bases from V and 7 bases from J, leaving 14 bases between. In DNA form, the CDR3 reads TGTGCCAGCAGCTCCGGGATAGCGAGGAATGAGCAGTTCTTC. It translates to CASSSGIARNEQFF.

The chain is built from TRBV21-1 and TRBJ1-2. TRBV21-1 is a known pseudogene. The CDR3 contains 16 residues. CDR3 region: CASSKGHVHPNYGYTF. CDR3 coding DNA: TGTGCCAGCAGCAAAGGCCACGTCCATCCTAACTATGGCTACACCTTC.

The chain links TRBV7-2 to TRBJ2-1; tentatively, D is TRBD1 (5 bases). Judging by the DNA end, TRBJ2-7 fits better; the J call may be wrong. The germline V gene has CDR1 SGHTA and CDR2 FQGNSA. This CDR3 contains 14 residues. The CDR3 loop is CASSLTGHNNEQYF. CDR3 nucleotide sequence: TGTGCCAGCAGCTTAACTGGACATAACAATGAGCAGTACTTC.

The chain combines TRBV18 with TRBJ2-7; 12 bases map to TRBD2. The CDR3 runs to 18 residues. V was pared by 1 base and J by 7 bases, with 14 bases of the junction left unmatched. Germline CDR1 is KGHSH and CDR2 is LQKENI. CDR3 sequence: CASSPRTSGGTKNNEQYF. The CDR3 DNA is TGTGCCAGCTCACCACGCACTAGCGGGGGGACCAAGAACAATGAGCAGTACTTC.

This clonotype was counted only a few times. The chain combines TRBV7-2 with TRBJ1-2, with 7 bases that match TRBD1. V was pared by 6 bases and J by 4 bases, with 5 bases of the junction left unmatched. The CDR3 sequence is 13 residues long. Germline CDR1 is SGHTA and CDR2 is FQGNSA. The CDR3 region has the DNA TGTGCCAGCAGGCCCGGGACAGTCTATGGCTACACCTTC. This codes for CASRPGTVYGYTF.

This clonotype showed up just a few times. This chain links TRBV7-2 with TRBJ2-1; D not certain. The V end lost 5 bases, the J end lost 10 bases, and 12 bases lay between the germline ends. Germline CDR1 is SGHTA and CDR2 is FQGNSA. There are 12 residues in the CDR3. CDR3 DNA sequence: TGTGCCAGCAGCCTAGAAACGGTAGAGCAGTTCTTC. This sequence encodes CASSLETVEQFF.

This clonotype was picked up many times. The chain is built from TRBV18 and TRBJ2-3, with TRBD2 matching over 9 bases. Germline CDR1 reads KGHSH; CDR2 reads LQKENI. V lost 3 bases, J lost 4 bases, and 8 bases stayed unmatched. The CDR3 spans 16 residues. The CDR3 DNA reads TGTGCCAGCTCACCCCAAGCGGGGGGTTCGGCAGATACGCAGTATTTT. It encodes CASSPQAGGSADTQYF.

This rearrangement joins TRBV20-1 to TRBJ1-4, with a tentative D call TRBD1 (5 bases). Germline CDR1 and CDR2: DFQATT and SNEGSKA (reference sequence). V was pared by 5 bases and J by 0 bases, with 13 bases between. The length of the CDR3 is 15 residues. CDR3 amino acids: CSAGGGVATNEKLFF. The CDR3 coding sequence is TGCAGTGCTGGGGGGGGAGTTGCAACTAATGAAAAACTGTTTTTT.

The rearrangement links TRBV24-1 to TRBJ2-2; D assignment may be TRBD1 or TRBD2 (5 bases each). Germline CDR1 KGHDR, CDR2 SFDVKD. Trimming took 9 bases from V and 9 from J, leaving 16 bases between them. This CDR3 is 13 amino acids long. The CDR3 coding sequence is TGTGCCACCTTAACTCCGAGGGGCCGGGAGCTGTTTTTT. It is translated as CATLTPRGRELFF.

The chain has TRBV12-3 or TRBV12-4 and TRBJ2-3; a possible D gene is TRBD2 (8 bases). Trimming pared 6 bases from V and 5 bases from J, leaving 18 bases between. The CDR3 sequence is 15 residues long. The CDR3 loop reads CASRTSEGAEDTQYF. CDR3 in DNA: TGTGCCAGCAGGACTAGCGAGGGGGCTGAAGATACGCAGTATTTT.

To note about this clonotype: The junction and the germline gene differ at one end; a read error may be behind it. V usage is TRBV4-3 and J usage is TRBJ1-2; no firm D call. This CDR3 region has 15 residues. Germline CDR1 is LGHNA and CDR2 is YSLEER. DNA for the CDR3: TGCGCCAGCAGCCAAGGCATTATAGGTGACTATGGCGACACCTTC. Its protein is CASSQGIIGDYGDTF.

The CDR3 protein is CASSFLQGMGETQYF. The CDR3 DNA follows: TGTGCCAGCAGCTTTCTACAGGGGATGGGGGAGACCCAGTACTTC. J is TRBJ2-7 and V is TRBV7-2, with TRBD1 identical over 7 bases. The J call could be wrong; TRBJ2-5 is a better fit for the DNA end. The CDR3 spans 15 residues. The germline V gene encodes CDR1 SGHTA and CDR2 FQGNSA.

This clonotype showed up just a few times. J is TRBJ1-5 and V is TRBV12-3 or TRBV12-4; D unresolved. The germline V and J ends were trimmed by 7 bases and 7 bases, with 11 bases remaining between them. The CDR3 is 12 residues long. CDR3 residues: CASTPGSQPQHF. The CDR3 nucleotides read TGTGCCAGCACCCCGGGGAGCCAGCCCCAGCATTTT.

This chain joins TRBV12-3 or TRBV12-4 and TRBJ1-5; 9 bases map to TRBD1. The V gene end was trimmed by 6 bases and the J gene end by 5 bases; junction bases not matched to a gene: 14. The CDR3 spans 17 residues. The DNA of the CDR3 is TGTGCCAGCAGCCATATACCCTGGGACAGGGATGATCAGCCCCAGCATTTT. This encodes CASSHIPWDRDDQPQHF.

On this clonotype: The CDR3 end shows no conserved phenylalanine or tryptophan, and so a read error is likely. Because the CDR3's place on the DNA is in doubt, the DNA is left out and the CDR3 is given as listed by TCRdb. The chain joins TRBV7-2 to TRBJ2-1; the table's D call of TRBD1 was not tested on the DNA. The CDR3 is 14 amino acids long, termini counted. The germline gives CDR1 SGHTA, CDR2 FQGNSA. The CDR3 spells CASSAGTGYNEQFI.

The chain uses TRBV28 and TRBJ2-5, with 7 bases fitting TRBD2. The trim removed 4 bases at V and 11 bases at J, leaving 16 bases unmatched. The length of the CDR3 is 15 residues. Germline V gene lookup returns CDR1 MDHEN and CDR2 SYDVKM. CDR3 DNA sequence: TGTGCCAGCAGTTACCGGGACTATTACGAAAATGAGCAGTACTTC. Translation gives CASSYRDYYENEQYF.

This clonotype was counted once. This chain joins TRBV2 and TRBJ2-7; a weak D match, TRBD2 (5 bases). This CDR3 is 11 amino acids long. V lost 9 bases to trimming and J lost 5 bases, with 11 bases between them. The germline CDR1 and CDR2 sequences are SNHLY and FYNNEI. The CDR3 is CARRDPHEQYF. DNA of the CDR3: TGTGCCAGACGGGATCCCCACGAGCAGTACTTC.

The chain links TRBV12-3 or TRBV12-4 to TRBJ1-1; no clear D. The CDR3 is made up of 13 amino acids. Deletions cut 6 bases from V and 5 bases from J, with 13 bases between. CDR3 bases: TGTGCCAGCAGGCCTTTCACGGAAACTGAAGCTTTCTTT. Its translation: CASRPFTETEAFF.

This clonotype was seen only a few times. This chain uses TRBV4-1 with TRBJ1-2; weak D call: TRBD1 (5 bases). V was shortened by 4 bases and J by 4 bases, with 16 bases between the two germline ends. Germline loops: CDR1 MGHRA, CDR2 YSYEKL. This CDR3 has 15 amino acids. For the CDR3, the DNA is TGCGCCAGCAGCCCGAAAGATGACAGTGTCTATGGCTACACCTTC. It specifies CASSPKDDSVYGYTF.

The CDR3 bases are TGCAGTGCTAGAGAACTTACCGGGACAGATAGCAATCAGCCCCAGCATTTT. Amino acid sequence: CSARELTGTDSNQPQHF. The chain joins TRBV20-1 to TRBJ1-5; TRBD1 matches at 7 bases. Trimming took 0 bases from V and 0 from J; bases not matched to a gene: 8. Germline loops: CDR1 DFQATT, CDR2 SNEGSKA (reference sequence). The CDR3 length is 17 residues.

CDR3 residues: CASSLKAGSLDIQYF. The CDR3 coding sequence is TGCGCCAGCAGCTTAAAAGCGGGGTCTCTGGACATTCAGTACTTC. The chain couples TRBV5-1 to TRBJ2-7; 7 bases map to TRBD2. The DNA end is more similar to TRBJ2-4, so the J call may be wrong. This CDR3 region has 15 residues. From germline, CDR1 is SGHRS and CDR2 YFSETQ.

The V and J genes are TRBV7-6 and TRBJ1-5; no definite D call. Trimming removed 5 bases at V and 2 bases at J, with 16 bases between. The CDR3 spans 16 residues. Germline V gives CDR1 SGHVS, CDR2 FNYEAQ. The CDR3 DNA is TGTGCCAGCAGCGAGCTTGTAGGGCCTCGCAATCAGCCCCAGCATTTT. This sequence encodes CASSELVGPRNQPQHF.

This clonotype has a handful of counts. V usage is TRBV2 and J usage is TRBJ1-2; 7 nucleotides align to TRBD1. V shed 5 bases and J 1 base; nucleotides not matched to a gene: 10. Germline CDR1 and CDR2: SNHLY and FYNNEI. The CDR3 contains 16 residues. The CDR3 DNA reads as TGTGCCAGCAGTATTACCCGGGACAGTTATAACTATGGCTACACCTTC. It codes for CASSITRDSYNYGYTF.

The sample holds a few counts of this clonotype. This rearrangement joins TRBV3-1 to TRBJ2-1; 9 bases are shared with TRBD2. The CDR3 runs to 15 residues. Germline lookup yields CDR1 LGHDT and CDR2 YNNKEL (reference sequence). The V and J ends lost 5 bases and 3 bases, in that order; junction bases with no gene match: 5. The CDR3: CASSTPSGDYNEQFF. The CDR3, as DNA: TGTGCCAGCAGCACCCCTAGCGGGGACTACAATGAGCAGTTCTTC.

The J gene is TRBJ1-6, the V gene TRBV20-1, with 8 bases aligning to TRBD1. There are 18 residues in the CDR3. After removal of 3 bases from V and 0 bases from J, the junction contained 10 bases not matched to a gene. Germline assignment: CDR1 DFQATT and CDR2 SNEGSKA (reference sequence). CDR3 residues: CSARKRTGSSSYNSPLHF. The CDR3 region has the DNA TGCAGTGCTAGGAAAAGGACAGGGTCGAGCTCCTATAATTCACCCCTCCACTTT.

There are a few counts of this clonotype. The rearrangement joins TRBV28 to TRBJ1-2; tentatively, D is TRBD1 (6 bases). CDR3 size: 17 residues. Germline loops: CDR1 MDHEN, CDR2 SYDVKM. V was cut by 2 bases and J by 4 bases, with 20 bases left in between. In DNA form, the CDR3 reads TGTGCCAGCAGTTTACCCCGACAGGACTTACATCTCTATGGCTACACCTTC. Its protein is CASSLPRQDLHLYGYTF.

This clonotype was counted once. The J gene is TRBJ1-1, the V gene TRBV14; D uncertain. Trimming stripped 0 bases from V and 0 bases from J, with 11 bases between. The CDR3 totals 16 residues. The V gene's germline CDR1 is SGHDN and CDR2 FVKESK. The CDR3 protein is CASSQDRGSLNTEAFF. The CDR3 DNA sequence: TGTGCCAGCAGCCAAGATAGAGGCAGCTTGAACACTGAAGCTTTCTTT.

This rearrangement joins TRBV12-3 or TRBV12-4 to TRBJ1-5; 7 bases are shared with TRBD1. The J segment lost 1 base and the V segment lost 0 bases, leaving 9 bases of the junction unmatched. The CDR3 covers 18 residues. For the CDR3, the DNA is TGTGCCAGCAGTTTAGCGGGTAGGGGGCGCGGGAGCAATCAGCCCCAGCATTTT. Its protein product is CASSLAGRGRGSNQPQHF.

In its sample, this clonotype was seen a few times. The V call is TRBV28, the J call TRBJ2-3; D is possibly TRBD1 (6 bases). Germline assignment: CDR1 MDHEN and CDR2 SYDVKM. The CDR3 totals 16 residues. V dropped 4 bases and J dropped 1 base, with 15 bases sitting between them. The DNA for the CDR3 is TGTGCCAGCAGTTCAACCCGGTGGACAGGCACAGATACGCAGTATTTT. Its protein product is CASSSTRWTGTDTQYF.

This clonotype appeared a few times. The rearrangement uses TRBV14 and TRBJ1-2; 11 nucleotides align to TRBD1. Germline CDR1 is SGHDN and CDR2 is FVKESK. V lost 4 bases and J lost 2; bases outside the gene matches: 3. CDR3 size: 15 residues. The CDR3 protein is CASSPWTGGNYGYTF. The CDR3 DNA is TGTGCCAGCAGCCCGTGGACAGGGGGCAACTATGGCTACACCTTC.

In its sample, this clonotype was seen many times. V usage is TRBV20-1 and J usage is TRBJ2-1; maybe TRBD1 (6 bases). The CDR3 consists of 14 residues. V dropped 4 bases and J dropped 4 bases, with 14 bases sitting between them. Per the germline V gene, CDR1 is DFQATT and CDR2 is SNEGSKA (reference sequence). For the CDR3, the DNA is TGCAGTGCTAAAGCAGGGGCCTTATACAATGAGCAGTTCTTC. The encoded protein is CSAKAGALYNEQFF.

The CDR3 here is CASTTGRGQYF. The DNA for the CDR3 is TGTGCCAGCACGACGGGTCGTGGGCAGTACTTC. The gene calls are TRBV7-8 and TRBJ2-7; D call uncertain. V lost 7 bases and J lost 9, with 13 bases in between. The CDR3 runs 11 residues. Germline V gene sequence: CDR1 SGHVS, CDR2 FQNEAQ.